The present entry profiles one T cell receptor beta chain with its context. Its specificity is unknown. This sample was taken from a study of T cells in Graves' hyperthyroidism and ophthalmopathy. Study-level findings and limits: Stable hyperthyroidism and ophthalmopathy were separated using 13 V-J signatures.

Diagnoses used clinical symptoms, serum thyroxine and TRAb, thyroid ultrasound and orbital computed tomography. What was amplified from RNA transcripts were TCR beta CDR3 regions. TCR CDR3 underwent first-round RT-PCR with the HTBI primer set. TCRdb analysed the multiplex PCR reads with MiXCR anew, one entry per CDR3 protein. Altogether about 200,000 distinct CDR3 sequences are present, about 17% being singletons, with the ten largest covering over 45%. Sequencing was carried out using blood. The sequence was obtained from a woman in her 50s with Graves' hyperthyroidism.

CDR3: CASKPGLPAYEQYF. CDR3 nucleotides: TGTGCCAGCAAGCCGGGACTACCTGCCTACGAGCAGTACTTC. The rearrangement joins TRBV2 to TRBJ2-7; 7 positions agree with TRBD2. This CDR3 has 14 amino acids. The V segment lost 7 bases and the J segment 2 bases; nucleotides outside the gene matches: 8. From germline, CDR1 is SNHLY and CDR2 FYNNEI. Based on the CDR3 plus reference TRBV2 and TRBJ2-7, the full variable domain is EPEVTQTPSHQVTQMGQEVILRCVPISNHLYFYWYRQILGQKVEFLVSFYNNEISEKSEIFDDQFSVERPDGSNFTLKIRSTKLEDSAMYFCASKPGLPAYEQYFGPGTRLTVT.